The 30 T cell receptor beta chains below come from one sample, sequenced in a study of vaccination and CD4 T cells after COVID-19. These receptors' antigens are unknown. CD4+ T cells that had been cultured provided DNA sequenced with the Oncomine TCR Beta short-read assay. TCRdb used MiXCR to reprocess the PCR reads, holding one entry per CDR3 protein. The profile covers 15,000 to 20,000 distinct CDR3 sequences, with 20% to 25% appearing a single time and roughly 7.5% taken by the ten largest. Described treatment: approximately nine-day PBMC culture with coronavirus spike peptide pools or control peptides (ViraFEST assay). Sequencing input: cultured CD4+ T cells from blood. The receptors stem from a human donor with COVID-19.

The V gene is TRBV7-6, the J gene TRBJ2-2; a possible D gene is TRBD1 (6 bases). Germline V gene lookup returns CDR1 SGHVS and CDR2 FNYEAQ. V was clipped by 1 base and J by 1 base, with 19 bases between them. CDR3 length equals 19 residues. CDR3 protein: CASSLGVGRGGGNTGELFF. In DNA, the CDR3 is TGTGCCAGCAGCTTAGGTGTTGGCAGGGGCGGTGGGAACACCGGGGAGCTGTTTTTT.

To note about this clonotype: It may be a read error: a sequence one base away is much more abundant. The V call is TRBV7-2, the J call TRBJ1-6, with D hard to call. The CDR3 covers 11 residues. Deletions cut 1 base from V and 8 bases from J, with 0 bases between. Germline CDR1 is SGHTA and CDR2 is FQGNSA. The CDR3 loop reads CASSLDSPLHF. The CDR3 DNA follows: TGTGCCAGCAGCTTAGATTCACCCCTCCACTTT.

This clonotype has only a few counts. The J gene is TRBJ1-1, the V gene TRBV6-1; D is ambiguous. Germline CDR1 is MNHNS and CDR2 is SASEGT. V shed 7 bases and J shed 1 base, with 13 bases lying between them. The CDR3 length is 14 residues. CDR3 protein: CASTIGRGNTEAFF. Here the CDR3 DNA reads TGTGCCAGCACCATCGGGAGAGGGAACACTGAAGCTTTCTTT.

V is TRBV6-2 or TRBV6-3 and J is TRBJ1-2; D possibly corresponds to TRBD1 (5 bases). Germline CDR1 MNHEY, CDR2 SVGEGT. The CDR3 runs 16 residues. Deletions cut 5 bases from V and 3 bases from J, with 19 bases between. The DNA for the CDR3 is TGTGCCAGCAGTCACAGCAAAGCGGACAAATACTATGGCTACACCTTC. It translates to CASSHSKADKYYGYTF.

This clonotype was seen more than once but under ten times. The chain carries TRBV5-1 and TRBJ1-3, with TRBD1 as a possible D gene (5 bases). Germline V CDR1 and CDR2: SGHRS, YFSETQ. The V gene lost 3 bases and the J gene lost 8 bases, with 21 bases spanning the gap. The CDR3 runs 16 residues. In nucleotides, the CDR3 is TGCGCCAGCAGCTCGTCCCGGGACGGGGATCGGGACACCATATATTTT. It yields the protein CASSSSRDGDRDTIYF.

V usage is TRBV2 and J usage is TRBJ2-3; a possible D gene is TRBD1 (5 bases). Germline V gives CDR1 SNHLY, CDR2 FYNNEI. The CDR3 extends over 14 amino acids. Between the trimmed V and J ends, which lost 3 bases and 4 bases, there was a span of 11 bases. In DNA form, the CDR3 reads TGTGCCAGCAGTGATAGGGGTTCCGCAGATACGCAGTATTTT. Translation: CASSDRGSADTQYF. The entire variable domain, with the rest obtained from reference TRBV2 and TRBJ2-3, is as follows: EPEVTQTPSHQVTQMGQEVILRCVPISNHLYFYWYRQILGQKVEFLVSFYNNEISEKSEIFDDQFSVERPDGSNFTLKIRSTKLEDSAMYFCASSDRGSADTQYFGPGTRLTVL.

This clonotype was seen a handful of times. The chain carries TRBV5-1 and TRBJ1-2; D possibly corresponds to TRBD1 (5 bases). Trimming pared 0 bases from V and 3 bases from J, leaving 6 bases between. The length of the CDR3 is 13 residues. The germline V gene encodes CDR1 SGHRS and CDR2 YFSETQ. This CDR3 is CASSLEGDYGYTF. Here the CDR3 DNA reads TGCGCCAGCAGCTTGGAAGGGGACTATGGCTACACCTTC.

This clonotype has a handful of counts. CDR3 protein: CASSFRGTAEEAFF. In DNA, the CDR3 is TGTGCCAGCAGCTTTAGGGGGACGGCAGAGGAAGCTTTCTTT. The rearrangement joins TRBV5-8 to TRBJ1-1, with a possible D match to TRBD1 (6 bases). CDR1 and CDR2 from the germline V gene are SGHTS and YDEGEE. V lost 2 bases and J 8 bases, leaving 16 bases between the germline ends. The CDR3 length is 14 residues.

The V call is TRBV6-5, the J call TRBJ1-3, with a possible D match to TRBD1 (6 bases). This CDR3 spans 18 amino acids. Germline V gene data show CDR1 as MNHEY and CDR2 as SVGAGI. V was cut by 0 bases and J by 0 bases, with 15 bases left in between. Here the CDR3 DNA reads TGTGCCAGCAGTTACTCGGGGACAACTCAAAACTCTGGAAACACCATATATTTT. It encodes CASSYSGTTQNSGNTIYF.

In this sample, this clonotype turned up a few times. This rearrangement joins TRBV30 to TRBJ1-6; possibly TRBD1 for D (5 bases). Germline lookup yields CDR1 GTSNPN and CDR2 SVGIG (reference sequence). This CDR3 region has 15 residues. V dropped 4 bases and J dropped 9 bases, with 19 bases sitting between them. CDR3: CAWTSGRGPISPLHF. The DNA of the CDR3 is TGTGCCTGGACCTCGGGTAGGGGACCCATTTCACCCCTCCACTTT.

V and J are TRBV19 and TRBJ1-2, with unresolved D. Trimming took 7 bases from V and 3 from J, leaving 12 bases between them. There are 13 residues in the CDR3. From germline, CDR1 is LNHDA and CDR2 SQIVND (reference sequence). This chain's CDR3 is CASTFDTYYGYTF. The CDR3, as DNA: TGTGCCAGTACCTTCGATACTTACTATGGCTACACCTTC.

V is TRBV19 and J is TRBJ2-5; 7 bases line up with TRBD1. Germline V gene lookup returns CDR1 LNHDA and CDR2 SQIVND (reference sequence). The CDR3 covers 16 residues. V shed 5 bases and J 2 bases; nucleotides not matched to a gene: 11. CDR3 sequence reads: CASSFGFRGKQETQYF. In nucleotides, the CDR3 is TGTGCCAGTAGTTTTGGTTTCAGGGGGAAACAAGAGACCCAGTACTTC.

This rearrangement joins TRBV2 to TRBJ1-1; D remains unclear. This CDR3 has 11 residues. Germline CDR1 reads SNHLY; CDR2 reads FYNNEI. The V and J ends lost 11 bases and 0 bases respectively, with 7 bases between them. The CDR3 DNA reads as TGTGCCGGAGTATTGAACACTGAAGCTTTCTTT. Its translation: CAGVLNTEAFF.

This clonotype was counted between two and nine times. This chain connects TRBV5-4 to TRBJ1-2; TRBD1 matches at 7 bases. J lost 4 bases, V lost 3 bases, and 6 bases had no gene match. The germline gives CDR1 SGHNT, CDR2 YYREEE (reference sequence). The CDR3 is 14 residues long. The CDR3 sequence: CASSYDRASYGYTF. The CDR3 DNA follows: TGTGCCAGCAGCTACGACAGGGCGAGCTATGGCTACACCTTC.

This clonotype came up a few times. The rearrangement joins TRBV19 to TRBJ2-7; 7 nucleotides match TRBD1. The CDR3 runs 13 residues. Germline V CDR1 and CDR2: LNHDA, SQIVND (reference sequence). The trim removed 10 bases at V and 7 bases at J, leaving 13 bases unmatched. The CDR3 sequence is CATRAGGREEQYF. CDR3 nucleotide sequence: TGTGCCACCCGCGCAGGGGGTAGGGAAGAGCAGTACTTC.

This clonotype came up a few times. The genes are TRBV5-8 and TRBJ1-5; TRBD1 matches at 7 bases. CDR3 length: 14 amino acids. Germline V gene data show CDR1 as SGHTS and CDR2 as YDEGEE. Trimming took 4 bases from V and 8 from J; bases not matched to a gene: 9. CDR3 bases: TGTGCCAGCAGCCCGGGGACAGCTGGGGAGCCCCAGCATTTT. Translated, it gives CASSPGTAGEPQHF. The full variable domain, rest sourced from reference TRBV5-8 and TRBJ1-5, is EAGVTQSPTHLIKTRGQQATLRCSPISGHTSVYWYQQALGLGLQFLLWYDEGEERNRGNFPPRFSGRQFPNYSSELNVNALELEDSALYLCASSPGTAGEPQHFGDGTRLSIL.

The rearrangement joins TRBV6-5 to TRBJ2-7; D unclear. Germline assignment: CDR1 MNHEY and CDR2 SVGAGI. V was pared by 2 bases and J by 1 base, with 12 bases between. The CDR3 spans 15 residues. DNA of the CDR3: TGTGCCAGCAGTTACCAGCCTTCGGCGTCCTACGAGCAGTACTTC. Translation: CASSYQPSASYEQYF.

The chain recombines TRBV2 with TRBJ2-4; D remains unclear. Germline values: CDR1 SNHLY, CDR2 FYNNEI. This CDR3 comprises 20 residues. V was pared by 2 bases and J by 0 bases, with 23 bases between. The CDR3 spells CASSESNGPPVKIAKNIQYF. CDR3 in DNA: TGTGCCAGCAGTGAATCGAACGGACCCCCGGTGAAAATAGCCAAAAACATTCAGTACTTC.

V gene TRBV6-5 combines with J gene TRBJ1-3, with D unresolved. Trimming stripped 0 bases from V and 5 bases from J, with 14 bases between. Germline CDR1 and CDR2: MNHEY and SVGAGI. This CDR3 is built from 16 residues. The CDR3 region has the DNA TGTGCCAGCAGTTACTCGGGTGGAGGCAGCAGAAACACCATATATTTT. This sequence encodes CASSYSGGGSRNTIYF.

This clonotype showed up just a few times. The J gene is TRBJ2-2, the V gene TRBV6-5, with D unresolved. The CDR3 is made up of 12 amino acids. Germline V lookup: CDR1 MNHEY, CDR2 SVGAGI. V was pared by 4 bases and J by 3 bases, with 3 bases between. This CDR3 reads CASSSDTGELFF. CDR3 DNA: TGTGCCAGCAGTTCAGACACCGGGGAGCTGTTTTTT.

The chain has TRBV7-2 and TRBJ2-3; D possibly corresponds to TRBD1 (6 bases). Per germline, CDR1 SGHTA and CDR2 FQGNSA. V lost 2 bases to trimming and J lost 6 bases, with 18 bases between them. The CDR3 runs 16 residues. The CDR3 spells CASSLFAGARADTQYF. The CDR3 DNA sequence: TGTGCCAGCAGCTTATTTGCAGGGGCCAGAGCGGATACGCAGTATTTT.

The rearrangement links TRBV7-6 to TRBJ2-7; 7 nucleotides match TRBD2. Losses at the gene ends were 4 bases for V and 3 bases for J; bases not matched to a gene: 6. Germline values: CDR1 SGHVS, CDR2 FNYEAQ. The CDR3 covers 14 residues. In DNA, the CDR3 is TGTGCCAGCAGCTCCATGGGACTACGCTACGAGCAGTACTTC. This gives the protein CASSSMGLRYEQYF.

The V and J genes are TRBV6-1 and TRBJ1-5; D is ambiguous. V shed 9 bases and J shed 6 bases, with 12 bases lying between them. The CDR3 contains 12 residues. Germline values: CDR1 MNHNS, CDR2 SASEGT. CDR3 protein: CASLDNGQPQHF. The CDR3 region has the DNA TGTGCCAGTCTTGATAATGGTCAGCCCCAGCATTTT.

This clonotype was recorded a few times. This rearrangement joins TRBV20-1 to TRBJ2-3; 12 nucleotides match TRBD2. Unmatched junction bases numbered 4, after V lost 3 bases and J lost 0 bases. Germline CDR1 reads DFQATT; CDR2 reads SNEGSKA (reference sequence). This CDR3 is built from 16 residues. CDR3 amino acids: CSASGTSGSSTDTQYF. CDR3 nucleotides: TGCAGTGCTAGTGGGACTAGCGGGTCTAGCACAGATACGCAGTATTTT.

Here the CDR3 reads CASSLGTGATNYGYTF. The CDR3 nucleotides read TGTGCCAGCAGTTTAGGTACGGGGGCAACTAACTATGGCTACACCTTC. V usage is TRBV28 and J usage is TRBJ1-2, with D possibly being TRBD1 (6 bases). Per germline, CDR1 MDHEN and CDR2 SYDVKM. The CDR3 consists of 16 residues. V gave up 2 bases and J gave up 0 bases, with 13 bases separating them.

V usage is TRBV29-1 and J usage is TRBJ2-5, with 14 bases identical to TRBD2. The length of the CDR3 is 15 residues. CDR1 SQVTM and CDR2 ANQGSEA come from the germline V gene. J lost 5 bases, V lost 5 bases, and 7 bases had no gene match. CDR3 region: CSVQGTSGGEETQYF. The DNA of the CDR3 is TGCAGCGTTCAAGGGACTAGCGGGGGTGAGGAGACCCAGTACTTC.

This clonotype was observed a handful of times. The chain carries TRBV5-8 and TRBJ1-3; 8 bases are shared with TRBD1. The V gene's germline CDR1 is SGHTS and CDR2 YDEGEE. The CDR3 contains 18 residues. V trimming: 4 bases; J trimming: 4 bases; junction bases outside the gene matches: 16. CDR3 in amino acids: CASSPRIGQGTQGNTIYF. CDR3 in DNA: TGTGCCAGCAGCCCTAGAATCGGACAGGGAACGCAGGGAAACACCATATATTTT.

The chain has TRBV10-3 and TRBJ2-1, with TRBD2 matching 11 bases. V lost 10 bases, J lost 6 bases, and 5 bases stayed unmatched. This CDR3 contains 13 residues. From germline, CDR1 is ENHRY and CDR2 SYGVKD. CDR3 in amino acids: CATGTSGPNEQFF. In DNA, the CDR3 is TGTGCCACCGGGACTAGCGGACCCAATGAGCAGTTCTTC.

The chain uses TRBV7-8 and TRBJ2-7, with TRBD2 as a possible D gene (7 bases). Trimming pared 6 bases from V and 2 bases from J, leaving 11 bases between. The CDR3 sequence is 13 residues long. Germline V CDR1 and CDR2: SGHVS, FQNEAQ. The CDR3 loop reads CASRGGGTYEQYF. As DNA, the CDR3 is TGTGCCAGCAGGGGGGGGGGCACCTACGAGCAGTACTTC.

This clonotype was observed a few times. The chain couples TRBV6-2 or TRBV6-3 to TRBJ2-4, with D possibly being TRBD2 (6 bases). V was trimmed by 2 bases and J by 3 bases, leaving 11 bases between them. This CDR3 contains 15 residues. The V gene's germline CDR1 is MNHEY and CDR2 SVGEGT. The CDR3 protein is CASSYGGLGKNIQYF. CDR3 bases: TGTGCCAGCAGTTACGGAGGGTTGGGCAAAAACATTCAGTACTTC.